The 26 T cell receptor beta chains below all came from one sample that was sequenced in a study of CD8 T cells in Susac syndrome. RNA in amounts of roughly 0.5 to 1 ug was reverse transcribed with random hexamers. One entry per CDR3 protein results from TCRdb running MiXCR on the immunoSEQ multiplex PCR reads. The sample lists 75,000 to 95,000 distinct CDR3 sequences; approximately 93% were seen once. The sequencing sample was made of CD8+ T cells from PBMCs. The receptors shown here come from a human donor with Susac syndrome.

The chain employs TRBV30 and TRBJ1-1; maybe TRBD1 (5 bases). Trimming removed 0 bases from V and 1 base from J, with 12 bases in between. CDR1 is GTSNPN and CDR2 is SVGIG in the germline V gene (reference sequence). The CDR3 extends over 15 amino acids. CDR3 in amino acids: CAWSVSAGQNTEAFF. CDR3 coding DNA: TGTGCCTGGAGTGTTTCAGCAGGGCAGAACACTGAAGCTTTCTTT.

This rearrangement joins TRBV20-1 to TRBJ1-1; no clear D. The germline V gene encodes CDR1 DFQATT and CDR2 SNEGSKA (reference sequence). This CDR3 contains 11 residues. Trimming cost V 1 base and J 8 bases, with 8 bases left between them. The CDR3 here is CSARVVREAFF. CDR3 coding DNA: TGCAGTGCTAGAGTAGTCAGGGAAGCTTTCTTT.

This rearrangement joins TRBV30 to TRBJ2-1; perhaps TRBD1 as D (6 bases). Trimming took off 3 bases at V and 2 bases at J, with 11 bases between the two ends. The germline CDR1 and CDR2 sequences are GTSNPN and SVGIG (reference sequence). CDR3 length equals 14 residues. The CDR3 is CAWSHRTAYNEQFF. CDR3 nucleotide sequence: TGTGCCTGGAGCCATCGGACAGCCTACAATGAGCAGTTCTTC.

J is TRBJ1-1 and V is TRBV27; a possible D gene is TRBD1 (6 bases). The germline V gene has CDR1 MNHEY and CDR2 SMNVEV (reference sequence). There are 15 residues in the CDR3. Trimming cost V 0 bases and J 2 bases, with 10 bases left between them. The CDR3 sequence: CASSLSRGTNTEAFF. DNA for the CDR3: TGTGCCAGCAGTTTATCGAGGGGGACCAACACTGAAGCTTTCTTT.

CDR3 sequence (DNA): TGTGCCAGCAGTTTTGGCTACGAGCAGTACTTC. It translates to CASSFGYEQYF. V is TRBV12-3 or TRBV12-4 and J is TRBJ2-7, with no clear D. Deletions cut 3 bases from V and 3 bases from J, with 3 bases between. This CDR3 comprises 11 residues.

The chain combines TRBV6-1 with TRBJ2-4; TRBD2 matches 13 bases. V was clipped by 4 bases and J by 8 bases; unmatched bases: 5. CDR1 MNHNS and CDR2 SASEGT come from the germline V gene. The CDR3 covers 15 residues. For the CDR3, the DNA is TGTGCCAGCAGTGGGACTAGCGGGAGTAGCGACATTCAGTACTTC. Translated, it gives CASSGTSGSSDIQYF.

V usage is TRBV6-5 and J usage is TRBJ1-5; TRBD1 might be the D (5 bases). The ends were cut back, 5 bases at V and 3 bases at J, with 11 bases in the middle. The CDR3 is 14 residues long. The germline V gene has CDR1 MNHEY and CDR2 SVGAGI. The CDR3 is CASSAEGYNQPQHF. CDR3 sequence (DNA): TGTGCCAGCAGTGCAGAGGGGTACAATCAGCCCCAGCATTTT.

The J gene is TRBJ1-1, the V gene TRBV20-1, with D perhaps matching TRBD1 (6 bases). The CDR3 is 12 amino acids. Trimming removed 8 bases from V and 5 bases from J, with 15 bases in between. CDR1 and CDR2 (germline): DFQATT, SNEGSKA (reference sequence). CDR3 DNA sequence: TGCAGTTCAAGGGGGGGAGGGACTGAAGCTTTCTTT. Its protein is CSSRGGGTEAFF.

CDR3 sequence: CASSQGQESYEQYF. The CDR3, as DNA: TGCGCCAGCAGCCAGGGACAGGAGAGCTACGAGCAGTACTTC. V gene TRBV5-1 combines with J gene TRBJ2-7; TRBD1 agrees at 8 bases. CDR1 is SGHRS, CDR2 YFSETQ, per germline. Unmatched junction bases numbered 6, after V lost 4 bases and J lost 3 bases. The length of the CDR3 is 14 residues.

V and J are TRBV7-2 and TRBJ2-3; 7 bases fit TRBD2. V lost 4 bases to trimming and J lost 7 bases; unmatched junction nucleotides: 5. This CDR3 is 13 amino acids long. Germline CDR1 and CDR2: SGHTA and FQGNSA. The CDR3 reads CASSWEGANTQYF. CDR3 nucleotides: TGTGCCAGCAGCTGGGAGGGAGCAAATACGCAGTATTTT. Using reference TRBV7-2 and TRBJ2-3 for the parts outside the CDR3, the full variable domain is GAGVSQSPSNKVTEKGKDVELRCDPISGHTALYWYRQSLGQGLEFLIYFQGNSAPDKSGLPSDRFSAERTGGSVSTLTIQRTQQEDSAVYLCASSWEGANTQYFGPGTRLTVL.

This chain joins TRBV10-3 and TRBJ1-1, with 8 bases lining up with TRBD1. This CDR3 contains 14 residues. Germline values: CDR1 ENHRY, CDR2 SYGVKD. V shed 7 bases and J 2 bases; nucleotides not matched to a gene: 6. CDR3 sequence (DNA): TGTGCCATCATGGCCGCAGGGGGCAACACTGAAGCTTTCTTT. Residues: CAIMAAGGNTEAFF.

The J gene is TRBJ2-1, the V gene TRBV9; D remains unclear. The CDR3 runs to 16 residues. V was pared by 3 bases and J by 5 bases, with 18 bases between. Germline-derived CDR1 and CDR2 are SGDLS and YYNGEE. CDR3: CASSARQSMRNNEQFF. The CDR3 DNA follows: TGTGCCAGCAGCGCCCGCCAATCCATGCGCAACAATGAGCAGTTCTTC.

The chain joins TRBV6-4 to TRBJ2-1, with 10 bases lining up with TRBD2. The junction had 2 bases not matched to a gene; V was cut back by 5 bases and J by 7 bases. The V gene's germline CDR1 is MRHNA and CDR2 SNTAGT. The CDR3 is made up of 13 amino acids. DNA for the CDR3: TGTGCCAGCAGTCCGGGACTAGCGAATGAGCAGTTCTTC. Translation: CASSPGLANEQFF.

The chain uses TRBV5-1 and TRBJ1-1, with TRBD1 matching 9 bases. The CDR3 contains 15 residues. V lost 2 bases, J lost 7 bases, and 9 bases stayed unmatched. In germline, CDR1 is SGHRS, CDR2 YFSETQ. This CDR3 reads CASSFGGTGPNEAFF. Here the CDR3 DNA reads TGCGCCAGCAGCTTTGGGGGGACAGGGCCAAATGAAGCTTTCTTT.

CDR3 DNA: TGTGCCAGCAGCTTGGTACTAGCGGCTAATGAGCAGTTCTTC. Its protein is CASSLVLAANEQFF. The rearrangement joins TRBV11-2 to TRBJ2-1; 8 nucleotides match TRBD2. Trimming took 3 bases from V and 7 from J; bases not matched to a gene: 5. The CDR3 has 14 residues. Germline V gene sequence: CDR1 SGHAT, CDR2 FQNNGV.

The chain uses TRBV20-1 and TRBJ1-6, with TRBD1 identical over 9 bases. The germline CDR1 and CDR2 sequences are DFQATT and SNEGSKA (reference sequence). The V segment lost 0 bases and the J segment 11 bases; nucleotides outside the gene matches: 8. The CDR3 spans 15 residues. Here the CDR3 reads CSARDPGQGPPPLHF. CDR3 sequence (DNA): TGCAGTGCTAGAGATCCTGGACAGGGGCCTCCACCCCTCCACTTT.

The chain recombines TRBV12-3 or TRBV12-4 with TRBJ1-1; D may be TRBD1 (6 bases). The V end was cut by 5 bases, the J end by 4 bases, with 14 bases between. This CDR3 is built from 14 residues. The CDR3: CASSRTALATEAFF. In DNA form, the CDR3 reads TGTGCCAGCAGTAGGACAGCGCTGGCCACTGAAGCTTTCTTT.

This chain uses TRBV30 with TRBJ1-5, with 7 bases matching TRBD1. Trimming cost V 1 base and J 3 bases; bases outside gene matches: 3. The CDR3 totals 14 residues. The V gene's germline CDR1 is GTSNPN and CDR2 SVGIG (reference sequence). As DNA, the CDR3 is TGTGCCTGGAGTGCCGGGACAGACAATCAGCCCCAGCATTTT. This sequence encodes CAWSAGTDNQPQHF. The full variable domain, in which reference TRBV30 and TRBJ1-5 provide the parts outside the CDR3, is SQTIHQWPATLVQPVGSPLSLECTVEGTSNPNLYWYRQAAGRGLQLLFYSVGIGQISSEVPQNLSASRPQDRQFILSSKKLLLSDSGFYLCAWSAGTDNQPQHFGDGTRLSIL.

This chain links TRBV5-1 with TRBJ2-2; weak D call: TRBD2 (5 bases). The germline gives CDR1 SGHRS, CDR2 YFSETQ. Trimming shortened V by 4 bases and J by 2 bases, and 21 bases separated the two germline ends. The CDR3 sequence is 18 residues long. CDR3 bases: TGCGCCAGCAGCGTGAGGAGTCGCGGGCCACCCAACACCGGGGAGCTGTTTTTT. Its protein product is CASSVRSRGPPNTGELFF.

This clonotype was seen only once. The germline gene is not matched at one end of the junction; a read error may be the cause. J is TRBJ2-2 and V is TRBV29-1; the D is unclear. The CDR3 loop spans 10 amino acids. Germline values: CDR1 SQVTM, CDR2 ANQGSEA. In DNA, the CDR3 is TGTGGGTGCTTCACCGGGGAGCTGTTTTTT. Translated: CGCFTGELFF.

This clonotype has a single count. V gene TRBV12-3 or TRBV12-4 combines with J gene TRBJ2-1; 8 bases are a match to TRBD2. V gave up 10 bases and J gave up 5 bases; unmatched junction bases: 7. The CDR3 has 13 amino acids. CDR3 amino acids: CAITPGLDNEQFF. In DNA, the CDR3 is TGTGCCATCACGCCGGGACTAGACAATGAGCAGTTCTTC.

This chain links TRBV19 with TRBJ2-7, with 9 positions matching TRBD2. Trimming removed 3 bases from V and 2 bases from J; junction bases left unmatched: 8. The CDR3 has 16 amino acids. CDR1 LNHDA and CDR2 SQIVND come from the germline V gene (reference sequence). The CDR3 coding sequence is TGTGCCAGTAGTATTACTGGGAGCGGGGGGACCTACGAGCAGTACTTC. Its translation: CASSITGSGGTYEQYF.

J is TRBJ2-1 and V is TRBV7-9; 9 bases are a match to TRBD2. The CDR3 loop spans 16 amino acids. The J segment lost 0 bases and the V segment lost 5 bases, leaving 5 bases of the junction unmatched. Germline CDR1 SEHNR, CDR2 FQNEAQ (reference sequence). The CDR3 spells CASSILSGSSYNEQFF. The CDR3 nucleotides read TGTGCCAGCAGCATCCTTAGCGGGAGCTCCTACAATGAGCAGTTCTTC.

The J gene is TRBJ2-3, the V gene TRBV29-1; D gene uncertain. Germline V gene lookup returns CDR1 SQVTM and CDR2 ANQGSEA. V was pared by 4 bases and J by 4 bases, with 12 bases between. The CDR3 totals 13 residues. CDR3 sequence (DNA): TGCAGCGTTGGTCCCACGGCCTCAGATACGCAGTATTTT. As protein: CSVGPTASDTQYF.

V and J are TRBV27 and TRBJ2-7; 8 nucleotides agree with TRBD1. Trimming cost V 5 bases and J 2 bases; bases outside gene matches: 8. The CDR3 has 15 amino acids. Germline assignment: CDR1 MNHEY and CDR2 SMNVEV (reference sequence). This chain's CDR3 is CASSPRTGLAYEQYF. For the CDR3, the DNA is TGTGCCAGCAGTCCCCGGACAGGGTTAGCCTACGAGCAGTACTTC.

J is TRBJ2-1 and V is TRBV4-2; a possible D gene is TRBD1 (6 bases). The CDR3 is made up of 16 amino acids. Trimming pared 0 bases from V and 8 bases from J, leaving 17 bases between. Germline CDR1 LGHNA, CDR2 YNFKEQ. This CDR3 reads CASSQDLRGTGDEQFF. CDR3 bases: TGTGCCAGCAGCCAAGATCTTAGGGGGACCGGGGATGAGCAGTTCTTC.